This T cell receptor beta chain emerged from a study of blood T cell repertoires in COVID-19. Study at large: The cDNA or gDNA used as material had been derived from T cells, B-cell-depleted T cells, or PBMCs.

Authors' analysis steps: Scientists estimated how many nucleated cells there were by amplifying reference gene primers. Repertoires were generated with immunoSEQ multiplex PCR, while TCRdb's copy carries only in-frame clones and drops some. For V, J and clone size, that table is used; D and trimming come from the DNA. Of roughly 250,000 clones in the sample, approximately 90% were seen once. All enrollees were roughly 18 to 89 years old and from around 25 US areas. This clone was found a few times. The receptor comes from a middle-aged woman with acute COVID-19. Sequencing was carried out using PBMCs or T cells enriched from blood (not recorded which).

The CDR3 bases are TGTGCCAGCAGTGACCCCACGGGACTAGCGGGAGCAGATACGCAGTATTTT. Its protein is CASSDPTGLAGADTQYF. This rearrangement joins TRBV25-1 to TRBJ2-3, with TRBD2 matching over 14 bases. This CDR3 has 17 amino acids. Losses at the gene ends were 3 bases for V and 4 bases for J; bases not matched to a gene: 6. Germline V gene lookup returns CDR1 MGHDK and CDR2 SYGVNS.